This T cell receptor (beta chain) was observed in a study of shared clonotypes between healthy human individuals. Repertoires were generated with immunoSEQ multiplex PCR, while TCRdb's copy carries only in-frame clones and drops some. This repertoire shows about 2 million clones, 85% to 95% found once; its top ten account for 0.13%. The TCR comes from a man between 18 and 29 years old in good health. Sequenced input: naive CD4+ T cells sorted from blood. Subset reported: CD45RA+ positively selected.

CDR3 nucleotides: TGTGCCAGCACCAGTCTGGGGTTAGCCAAAAACATTCAGTACTTC. Translating it yields CASTSLGLAKNIQYF. The V call is TRBV6-5, the J call TRBJ2-4; D unclear. Germline V gene lookup returns CDR1 MNHEY and CDR2 SVGAGI. With 7 bases removed from V and 0 bases from J, the gap between germline ends came to 13 bases. The CDR3 totals 15 residues.